This T cell receptor beta chain was captured in a study of blood T cell repertoires in COVID-19. Trimming took 2 bases from V and 6 from J; bases not matched to a gene: 9. Germline assignment: CDR1 SGHRS and CDR2 YFSETQ. This CDR3 region has 15 residues. The protocol was immunoSEQ multiplex PCR, while the TCRdb copy is restricted to in-frame clones and leaves out a portion. Here the sample spans some 170,000 clones, roughly 84% being singletons. The chain joins TRBV5-1 to TRBJ2-7, with 9 bases fitting TRBD1. This receptor was obtained from a human donor with acute COVID-19. The donor label of this sample is uncertain. Sequenced sample: PBMCs or T cells enriched from blood (not recorded which). CDR3 bases: TGCGCCAGCAGCTTAACCGGGACAGGGTGGAGCGAGCAGTACTTC. It is translated as CASSLTGTGWSEQYF.